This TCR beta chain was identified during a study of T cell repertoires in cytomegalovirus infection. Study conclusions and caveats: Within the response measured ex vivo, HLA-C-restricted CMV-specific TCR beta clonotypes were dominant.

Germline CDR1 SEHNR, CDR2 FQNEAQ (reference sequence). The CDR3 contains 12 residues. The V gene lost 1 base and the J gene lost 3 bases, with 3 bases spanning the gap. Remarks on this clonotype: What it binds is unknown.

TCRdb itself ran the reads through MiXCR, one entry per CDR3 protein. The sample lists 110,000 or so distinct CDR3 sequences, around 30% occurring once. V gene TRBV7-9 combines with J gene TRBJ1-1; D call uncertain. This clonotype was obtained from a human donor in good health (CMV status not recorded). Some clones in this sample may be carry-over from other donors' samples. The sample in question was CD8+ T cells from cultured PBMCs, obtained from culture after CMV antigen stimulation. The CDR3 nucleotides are TGTGCCAGCAGCTTAGTCGACACTGAAGCTTTCTTT. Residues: CASSLVDTEAFF.